Listed here are 9 T cell receptor beta chains from one sample, sequenced in a study of blood T cell repertoires in COVID-19. Data came from immunoSEQ multiplex PCR; TCRdb stores just in-frame clones and leaves some out. The sample has some 83,000 clones; approximately 79% are singletons. The specimen sequenced was peripheral blood. These TCRs come from a woman older than 75 with acute or convalescent COVID-19.

This chain joins TRBV9 and TRBJ1-1, with 7 bases that match TRBD1. Germline values: CDR1 SGDLS, CDR2 YYNGEE. This CDR3 is built from 13 residues. J gave up 1 base and V 4 bases, and 1 base lay outside the gene matches. In nucleotides, the CDR3 is TGTGCCAGCAGCCCAGGGGGGAACACTGAAGCTTTCTTT. This sequence encodes CASSPGGNTEAFF.

This clone was picked up many times. The rearrangement joins TRBV7-9 to TRBJ1-5; D perhaps matches TRBD1 (5 bases). The CDR3 is 14 residues long. The germline V and J ends were trimmed by 4 bases and 9 bases, with 16 bases remaining between them. Germline V gene sequence: CDR1 SEHNR, CDR2 FQNEAQ (reference sequence). The DNA for the CDR3 is TGTGCCAGCAGCTGGGCCGGGACTAGCAGGCCCCAGCATTTT. This codes for CASSWAGTSRPQHF. Supplemented by reference TRBV7-9 and TRBJ1-5, the full variable domain reads DTGVSQNPRHKITKRGQNVTFRCDPISEHNRLYWYRQTLGQGPEFLTYFQNEAQLEKSRLLSDRFSAERPKGSFSTLEIQRTEQGDSAMYLCASSWAGTSRPQHFGDGTRLSIL.

The chain carries TRBV5-1 and TRBJ1-2; TRBD1 matches at 7 bases. The germline CDR1 and CDR2 sequences are SGHRS and YFSETQ. The junction had 3 bases not matched to a gene; V was cut back by 4 bases and J by 6 bases. This CDR3 has 12 amino acids. The CDR3 coding sequence is TGCGCCAGCAGCGAAGGGACAGATGGCTACACCTTC. This sequence encodes CASSEGTDGYTF.

The chain uses TRBV12-3 or TRBV12-4 and TRBJ1-1; D ambiguous. CDR3 length: 11 residues. Deletions cut 3 bases from V and 8 bases from J, with 7 bases between. The CDR3 DNA follows: TGTGCCAGCAGTTTGGTGGCAGAAGCTTTCTTT. Translated, it gives CASSLVAEAFF.

The chain carries TRBV5-1 and TRBJ2-1; TRBD2 matches at 14 bases. Germline loops: CDR1 SGHRS, CDR2 YFSETQ. The CDR3 length is 19 residues. V was pared by 4 bases and J by 1 base, with 10 bases of the junction left unmatched. The CDR3 coding sequence is TGCGCCAGCAGCGCCGCCGGGACTAGCGGGGGCACATCCTACAATGAGCAGTTCTTC. It yields the protein CASSAAGTSGGTSYNEQFF.

The chain couples TRBV5-1 to TRBJ1-1; weak D call: TRBD1 (6 bases). There are 14 residues in the CDR3. CDR1 and CDR2 (germline): SGHRS, YFSETQ. V lost 4 bases and J 1 base, leaving 11 bases between the germline ends. The CDR3 spells CASSVSTGNTEAFF. The CDR3 DNA sequence: TGCGCCAGCAGCGTTTCGACAGGGAACACTGAAGCTTTCTTT.

This clone was seen only a few times. The genes are TRBV7-9 and TRBJ1-4; 7 bases are a match to TRBD1. The CDR3 covers 15 residues. Per the germline V gene, CDR1 is SEHNR and CDR2 is FQNEAQ (reference sequence). The V and J ends lost 3 bases and 5 bases, in that order; junction bases with no gene match: 6. The CDR3 here is CASSLPQGGNEKLFF. The CDR3 DNA reads TGTGCCAGCAGCTTGCCCCAAGGGGGCAATGAAAAACTGTTTTTT.

This chain links TRBV7-9 with TRBJ2-4; possible D gene TRBD2, 5 bases. In germline, CDR1 is SEHNR, CDR2 FQNEAQ (reference sequence). The CDR3 is made up of 14 amino acids. The ends were cut back, 5 bases at V and 6 bases at J, with 14 bases in the middle. The CDR3 DNA follows: TGTGCCAGCAGCCTTCTAGCCTCCGTAAACATTCAGTACTTC. Protein: CASSLLASVNIQYF. Combining the CDR3 with reference TRBV7-9 and TRBJ2-4 gives the whole variable domain DTGVSQNPRHKITKRGQNVTFRCDPISEHNRLYWYRQTLGQGPEFLTYFQNEAQLEKSRLLSDRFSAERPKGSFSTLEIQRTEQGDSAMYLCASSLLASVNIQYFGAGTRLSVL.

This clone has only a few counts. DNA of the CDR3: TGTGCCAGCAGCCGTCCAGGGGACTATGGCTACACCTTC. Its protein is CASSRPGDYGYTF. V is TRBV6-2 or TRBV6-3 and J is TRBJ1-2, with a possible D match to TRBD1 (6 bases). CDR1 and CDR2 from the germline V gene are MNHEY and SVGEGT. There are 13 residues in the CDR3. V was trimmed by 6 bases and J by 3 bases, leaving 11 bases between them.